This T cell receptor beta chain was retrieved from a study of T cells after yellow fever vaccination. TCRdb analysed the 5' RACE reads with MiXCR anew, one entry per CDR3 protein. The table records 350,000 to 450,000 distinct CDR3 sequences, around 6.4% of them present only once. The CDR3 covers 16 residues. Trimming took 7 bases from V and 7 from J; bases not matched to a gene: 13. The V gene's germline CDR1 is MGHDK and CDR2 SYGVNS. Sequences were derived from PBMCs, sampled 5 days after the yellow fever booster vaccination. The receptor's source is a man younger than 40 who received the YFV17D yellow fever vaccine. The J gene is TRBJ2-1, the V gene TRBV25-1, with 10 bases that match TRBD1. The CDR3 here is CASTSLLGQGGNEQFF. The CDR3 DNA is TGTGCCAGCACCTCCCTTCTAGGACAGGGGGGGAATGAGCAGTTCTTC. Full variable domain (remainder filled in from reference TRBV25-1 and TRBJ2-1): EADIYQTPRYLVIGTGKKITLECSQTMGHDKMYWYQQDPGMELHLIHYSYGVNSTEKGDLSSESTVSRIRTEHFPLTLESARPSHTSQYLCASTSLLGQGGNEQFFGPGTRLTVL.